Presented here are 29 T cell receptor beta chains from one specimen sequenced in a study of CD8 T cell repertoires and HIV-1 epitope variants. The antigens these receptors bind are not known. Sequencing was performed with immunoSEQ multiplex PCR; in TCRdb, only in-frame clones are kept and a portion is missing. Of thousands of clones listed, approximately 71% were seen once; the top ten hold around 40%. Sequenced material: cultured CD8+ T cells derived from PBMCs. All receptors come from a male donor with HIV.

V is TRBV6-5 and J is TRBJ1-2, with 9 bases aligning to TRBD1. CDR1 and CDR2 (germline): MNHEY, SVGAGI. Trimming removed 5 bases from V and 4 bases from J; junction bases left unmatched: 5. The length of the CDR3 is 14 residues. The CDR3 nucleotides read TGTGCCAGCAGTCAACAGGGGGCCTTCTATGGCTACACCTTC. Amino acids: CASSQQGAFYGYTF.

The V call is TRBV7-9, the J call TRBJ2-7; 7 bases align to TRBD1. V lost 3 bases and J lost 7; bases outside the gene matches: 9. This CDR3 has 14 residues. Looked up from germline, CDR1 is SEHNR and CDR2 is FQNEAQ (reference sequence). CDR3 coding DNA: TGTGCCAGCAGCTTGGGACAGTACCTTCGTGAGCAGTACTTC. This translates into CASSLGQYLREQYF.

The CDR3 DNA reads TGTGCCAGCAGCGTAGGCGGCGGGGGAGCCTACGGCGCTTCAGGCACCGGGGAGCTGTTTTTT. This codes for CASSVGGGGAYGASGTGELFF. The chain has TRBV9 and TRBJ2-2; the match to TRBD2 covers 7 bases. Germline CDR1 reads SGDLS; CDR2 reads YYNGEE. The CDR3 sequence is 21 residues long. J gave up 4 bases and V 0 bases, and 21 bases lay outside the gene matches.

This chain links TRBV10-3 with TRBJ2-2, with 8 bases matching TRBD1. J gave up 5 bases and V 6 bases, and 8 bases lay outside the gene matches. This CDR3 comprises 15 residues. Germline CDR1 reads ENHRY; CDR2 reads SYGVKD. The CDR3 spells CAIRKTGVETGELFF. CDR3 bases: TGTGCCATCAGGAAGACAGGGGTAGAGACCGGGGAGCTGTTTTTT.

The table lists this clone with a count of one. The chain combines TRBV2 with TRBJ2-2; tentative D call: TRBD2 (6 bases). In germline, CDR1 is SNHLY, CDR2 FYNNEI. The CDR3 covers 14 residues. V was clipped by 6 bases and J by 9 bases, with 17 bases between them. CDR3 in DNA: TGTGCCAGCAGCACCGGGACTGGCTCCTGGGAGCTGTTTTTT. Translating gives CASSTGTGSWELFF. The whole variable domain, filled in from reference TRBV2 and TRBJ2-2, reads EPEVTQTPSHQVTQMGQEVILRCVPISNHLYFYWYRQILGQKVEFLVSFYNNEISEKSEIFDDQFSVERPDGSNFTLKIRSTKLEDSAMYFCASSTGTGSWELFFGEGSRLTVL.

The chain is built from TRBV30 and TRBJ1-5; TRBD1 agrees at 7 bases. Germline V gives CDR1 GTSNPN, CDR2 SVGIG (reference sequence). The CDR3 extends over 13 amino acids. The ends lost 0 bases at V and 6 bases at J; junction bases unmatched: 2. The CDR3 reads CAWSVRGLQPQHF. CDR3 in DNA: TGTGCCTGGAGTGTTAGGGGGCTTCAGCCCCAGCATTTT.

This chain links TRBV7-9 with TRBJ2-5, with D unresolved. Deletions cut 2 bases from V and 8 bases from J, with 9 bases between. The CDR3 spans 12 residues. Germline-derived CDR1 and CDR2 are SEHNR and FQNEAQ (reference sequence). CDR3 loop: CASSLPPDTQYF. CDR3 nucleotide sequence: TGTGCCAGCAGCTTACCCCCCGACACCCAGTACTTC.

The V gene is TRBV19, the J gene TRBJ1-1; D unclear. Germline CDR1 is LNHDA and CDR2 is SQIVND (reference sequence). The CDR3 is 15 residues long. With 10 bases removed from V and 5 bases from J, the gap between germline ends came to 23 bases. CDR3 residues: CATSGSTTSDTEAFF. In DNA form, the CDR3 reads TGTGCCACTTCGGGAAGTACGACGTCCGATACTGAAGCTTTCTTT. Complete variable domain (other parts from reference TRBV19 and TRBJ1-1): DGGITQSPKYLFRKEGQNVTLSCEQNLNHDAMYWYRQDPGQGLRLIYYSQIVNDFQKGDIAEGYSVSREKKESFPLTVTSAQKNPTAFYLCATSGSTTSDTEAFFGQGTRLTVV.

This chain connects TRBV11-3 to TRBJ2-2; TRBD1 matches at 7 bases. The CDR3 consists of 16 residues. The junction had 9 bases not matched to a gene; V was cut back by 5 bases and J by 3 bases. CDR1 is SGHNT and CDR2 is YENEEA in the germline V gene. The CDR3 bases are TGTGCCAGCAGCAGCTTAAAGGGACAGTACACCGGGGAGCTGTTTTTT. Translation gives CASSSLKGQYTGELFF. The whole variable domain, remainder taken from reference TRBV11-3 and TRBJ2-2, is EAGVVQSPRYKIIEKKQPVAFWCNPISGHNTLYWYLQNLGQGPELLIRYENEEAVDDSQLPKDRFSAERLKGVDSTLKIQPAELGDSAVYLCASSSLKGQYTGELFFGEGSRLTVL.

The chain employs TRBV4-2 and TRBJ1-1, with D possibly being TRBD1 (6 bases). Germline CDR1 and CDR2: LGHNA and YNFKEQ. Trimming pared 0 bases from V and 5 bases from J, leaving 16 bases between. The CDR3 is made up of 16 amino acids. CDR3 in DNA: TGTGCCAGCAGCCAAGACCCCACAGGGTCCGGAACTGAAGCTTTCTTT. Translation: CASSQDPTGSGTEAFF.

The J gene is TRBJ2-7, the V gene TRBV5-5; 9 nucleotides agree with TRBD1. CDR3 length: 15 residues. The trim removed 6 bases at V and 4 bases at J, leaving 11 bases unmatched. Germline V gene data show CDR1 as SGHKS and CDR2 as YYEKEE (reference sequence). DNA of the CDR3: TGTGCCAGCATCCCCGAGACAGGGGGTGCTTACGAGCAGTACTTC. It encodes CASIPETGGAYEQYF.

This clone was seen a handful of times. The gene calls are TRBV11-1 and TRBJ2-7; TRBD1 matches 8 bases. The V and J ends lost 1 base and 7 bases, in that order; junction bases with no gene match: 12. The CDR3 contains 16 residues. Germline lookup yields CDR1 SGHAT and CDR2 FQDESV (reference sequence). For the CDR3, the DNA is TGTGCCAGCAGCTTAGGGAGGGGGACAGGACCGACGGAGCAGTACTTC. Its translation is CASSLGRGTGPTEQYF.

This clone has just a few counts. The chain employs TRBV28 and TRBJ2-7; no firm D call. The V and J ends lost 4 bases and 1 base respectively, with 5 bases between them. Germline V gene sequence: CDR1 MDHEN, CDR2 SYDVKM. The CDR3 runs to 12 residues. For the CDR3, the DNA is TGTGCCAGCAGTTCAGGATCCTACGAGCAGTACTTC. Amino acids: CASSSGSYEQYF.

A few counts support this clone. The chain employs TRBV28 and TRBJ1-5, with a possible D match to TRBD1 (5 bases). V was clipped by 6 bases and J by 5 bases, with 17 bases between them. Germline V gene data show CDR1 as MDHEN and CDR2 as SYDVKM. CDR3 length: 15 residues. This CDR3 reads CASRLLRDSYQPQHF. The CDR3 region has the DNA TGTGCCAGCAGACTGCTCCGGGACTCCTATCAGCCCCAGCATTTT.

The chain uses TRBV6-5 and TRBJ2-7; D not certain. Trimming removed 5 bases from V and 0 bases from J, with 14 bases in between. This CDR3 spans 15 amino acids. CDR1 and CDR2 (germline): MNHEY, SVGAGI. CDR3 protein: CASSPPEKASYEQYF. The CDR3 DNA sequence: TGTGCCAGCAGTCCCCCCGAGAAGGCCTCCTACGAGCAGTACTTC.

In its sample, this clone is medium-sized. V is TRBV5-6 and J is TRBJ2-7, with TRBD1 matching 8 bases. Losses at the gene ends were 3 bases for V and 4 bases for J; bases not matched to a gene: 12. The CDR3 totals 16 residues. Germline V gene sequence: CDR1 SGHDT, CDR2 YYEEEE. CDR3 loop: CASSWQSTRGLYEQYF. CDR3 DNA: TGTGCCAGCAGCTGGCAGTCGACCAGGGGGCTATACGAGCAGTACTTC.

Here the CDR3 reads CASSPVGQGDYEQYF. The CDR3 nucleotides read TGTGCCAGCAGCCCGGTGGGACAGGGGGACTACGAGCAGTACTTC. V gene TRBV11-2 combines with J gene TRBJ2-7; 11 nucleotides agree with TRBD1. The CDR3 contains 15 residues. CDR1 and CDR2 from the germline V gene are SGHAT and FQNNGV. The V gene end was trimmed by 5 bases and the J gene end by 3 bases; junction bases not matched to a gene: 6. The full variable domain, completed using reference TRBV11-2 and TRBJ2-7, is EAGVAQSPRYKIIEKRQSVAFWCNPISGHATLYWYQQILGQGPKLLIQFQNNGVVDDSQLPKDRFSAERLKGVDSTLKIQPAKLEDSAVYLCASSPVGQGDYEQYFGPGTRLTVT.

The rearrangement links TRBV13 to TRBJ2-3, with 15 bases lining up with TRBD2. Germline V gene data show CDR1 as PRHDT and CDR2 as FYEKMQ (reference sequence). The junction had 8 bases not matched to a gene; V was cut back by 4 bases and J by 0 bases. There are 19 residues in the CDR3. CDR3 coding DNA: TGTGCCAGCAGCTCCGGACTAGCGGGAGGGTACTCTAGCACAGATACGCAGTATTTT. Translating it yields CASSSGLAGGYSSTDTQYF.

The chain links TRBV7-2 to TRBJ2-7; 10 bases line up with TRBD2. The CDR3 consists of 15 residues. The junction had 7 bases not matched to a gene; V was cut back by 4 bases and J by 4 bases. The germline CDR1 and CDR2 sequences are SGHTA and FQGNSA. This CDR3 is CASSSRGGLAYEQYF. Here the CDR3 DNA reads TGTGCCAGCAGCTCCAGGGGGGGACTAGCGTACGAGCAGTACTTC.

CDR3 residues: CASSPGLASYNEQFF. CDR3 sequence (DNA): TGTGCCAGCAGCCCTGGGTTGGCCTCCTACAATGAGCAGTTCTTC. This chain uses TRBV7-8 with TRBJ2-1; D not certain. The CDR3 covers 15 residues. V was cut by 5 bases and J by 0 bases, with 11 bases left in between. Germline loops: CDR1 SGHVS, CDR2 FQNEAQ.

This sequence joins TRBV5-4 and TRBJ1-1; 8 bases agree with TRBD1. CDR1 and CDR2 (germline): SGHNT, YYREEE (reference sequence). This CDR3 has 16 amino acids. V lost 4 bases to trimming and J lost 8 bases; unmatched junction nucleotides: 16. The CDR3 DNA sequence: TGTGCCAGCAGCCCCCCTCCAGACAGGGGTCAGATGGAAGCTTTCTTT. Its translation: CASSPPPDRGQMEAFF.

With respect to this clone: Germline is not matched at one junction end, which may reflect a read error. The chain has TRBV11-2 and TRBJ2-1, with TRBD2 identical over 8 bases. The CDR3 consists of 16 residues. In germline, CDR1 is SGHAT, CDR2 FQNNGV. CDR3 loop: CASSLGSGGPNNGQFF. The CDR3 DNA is TGTGCCAGCAGCTTAGGGTCGGGAGGGCCGAACAATGGGCAGTTCTTC.

The chain links TRBV15 to TRBJ1-2; no firm D call. The CDR3 spans 14 residues. Germline values: CDR1 LNHNV, CDR2 YYDKDF (reference sequence). V was pared by 0 bases and J by 5 bases, with 10 bases between. The CDR3 region has the DNA TGTGCCACCAGCAGAGATAGACGCCTATATGGCTACACCTTC. Residues: CATSRDRRLYGYTF.

V gene TRBV28 combines with J gene TRBJ2-1; TRBD2 agrees at 13 bases. Trimming removed 5 bases from V and 4 bases from J; junction bases left unmatched: 5. Germline CDR1 is MDHEN and CDR2 is SYDVKM. The CDR3 has 16 amino acids. The CDR3 sequence is CASSLLAGGVYNEQFF. DNA for the CDR3: TGTGCCAGCAGTCTACTAGCGGGGGGGGTTTACAATGAGCAGTTCTTC.

This clone was counted only a few times. CDR3 region: CASSHAQGGLHEQYF. Written as DNA, the CDR3 is TGCGCCAGCAGCCACGCACAGGGAGGCCTTCACGAGCAGTACTTC. The chain carries TRBV4-3 and TRBJ2-7, with D possibly being TRBD1 or TRBD2 (6 bases each). Germline V CDR1 and CDR2: LGHNA, YSLEER. Trimming cost V 3 bases and J 5 bases, with 17 bases left between them. This CDR3 has 15 residues.

The chain has TRBV28 and TRBJ1-6; D uncertain. The CDR3 consists of 15 residues. Trimming left V 7 bases short and J 4 bases short, with 14 bases between. The germline V gene has CDR1 MDHEN and CDR2 SYDVKM. The CDR3 nucleotides are TGTGCCAGCAACCGCGGGGTAGAGTATAATTCACCCCTCCACTTT. Translated, it gives CASNRGVEYNSPLHF.

This clone was seen only once. The V and J genes are TRBV15 and TRBJ2-7; TRBD1 or TRBD2 may be the D gene (7 bases each). In germline, CDR1 is LNHNV, CDR2 YYDKDF (reference sequence). This CDR3 has 16 residues. Trimming took off 0 bases at V and 3 bases at J, with 15 bases between the two ends. The CDR3 sequence: CATSRDKAGQSYEQYF. In DNA form, the CDR3 reads TGTGCCACCAGCAGAGATAAAGCGGGACAGAGCTACGAGCAGTACTTC.

By sample fraction, this clone is large. The CDR3: CASSLGDSGRGGYTF. DNA of the CDR3: TGTGCCAGCAGCCTAGGGGACAGCGGGAGGGGTGGCTACACCTTC. The rearrangement joins TRBV4-2 to TRBJ1-2; 7 bases are shared with TRBD1. The V segment lost 4 bases and the J segment 7 bases; nucleotides outside the gene matches: 12. CDR1 and CDR2 from the germline V gene are LGHNA and YNFKEQ. The CDR3 loop spans 15 amino acids.

This clone was picked up a small number of times. The chain carries TRBV7-9 and TRBJ2-7; 12 positions agree with TRBD1. The CDR3 extends over 18 amino acids. Per the germline V gene, CDR1 is SEHNR and CDR2 is FQNEAQ (reference sequence). J lost 1 base, V lost 5 bases, and 12 bases had no gene match. The CDR3 spells CASSPGTGGGRGSYEQYF. Here the CDR3 DNA reads TGTGCCAGCAGCCCCGGGACAGGGGGCGGGAGGGGATCCTACGAGCAGTACTTC.